Listed below are T cell receptor beta chains from one sample, sequenced in a study of blood T cell repertoires in COVID-19. The table came from immunoSEQ multiplex PCR; TCRdb's copy has only in-frame clones and leaves some out. The profile shows about 370,000 clones, around 89% of them singletons. The material sequenced was PBMCs or T cells enriched from blood (not recorded which). The origin of the receptors is a man aged 18 to 35 who had recovered from COVID-19. The CDR3 runs from the conserved cysteine through the conserved F or W. A D gene is named only where the DNA matches it firmly. Not all rows give a size; the values are once, few, many and, for expanded clones, a class.

j_call d_call v_call cdr3_length clone_size cdr3_aa cdr3_nt
TRBJ2-5 TRBD1 TRBV5-1 16 - CASSTGQAKGMETQYF TGCGCCAGCAGCACGGGACAGGCAAAGGGTATGGAGACCCAGTACTTC
TRBJ1-1 TRBD1 TRBV5-5 18 - CASSSIGPGGLLNTEAFF TGTGCCAGCAGCTCTATCGGGCCAGGGGGTCTCTTGAACACTGAAGCTTTCTTT
TRBJ2-5 TRBD1 TRBV5-4 14 - CASSLGTAQETQYF TGTGCCAGCAGCCTAGGGACAGCACAAGAGACCCAGTACTTC
TRBJ2-7 TRBD2 TRBV7-9 13 - CASSRSGTYEQYF TGTGCCAGCAGCCGCAGCGGGACGTACGAGCAGTACTTC
TRBJ1-2 - TRBV18 12 few CASSDQGRGYTF TGTGCCAGCTCAGATCAGGGTCGGGGCTACACCTTC
TRBJ2-1 TRBD2 TRBV7-3 16 - CASSFRSGRDYNEQFF TGTGCCAGCAGCTTCCGTAGCGGGAGAGACTACAATGAGCAGTTCTTC
TRBJ1-4 - TRBV5-1 14 - CASSLAGTNEKLFF TGCGCCAGCAGCTTGGCGGGAACTAATGAAAAACTGTTTTTT
TRBJ2-7 - TRBV19 14 - CASSIDPGSYEQYF TGTGCCAGTAGTATAGACCCGGGGTCCTACGAGCAGTACTTC
TRBJ2-3 TRBD2 TRBV5-1 17 - CASSVGIAGGRADTQYF TGCGCCAGCAGCGTGGGAATAGCGGGGGGTAGAGCAGATACGCAGTATTTT
TRBJ1-1 - TRBV9 15 - CASSVSGIWNTEAFF TGTGCCAGCAGCGTATCGGGGATCTGGAACACTGAAGCTTTCTTT
TRBJ1-1 - TRBV18 14 few CASSPGQGNTEAFF TGTGCCAGCTCACCGGGGCAAGGGAACACTGAAGCTTTCTTT
TRBJ2-2 - TRBV10-1 16 - CASSESPDTYTGELFF TGCGCCAGCAGCGAAAGCCCTGACACCTACACCGGGGAGCTGTTTTTT
TRBJ2-1 TRBD2 TRBV15 21 once CATSSRAGRADRGVVSTRLFF TGTGCCACCAGCTCGCGTGCCGGGAGGGCGGATAGGGGCGTAGTTTCTACAAGGTTGTTCTTC
TRBJ2-3 - TRBV2 13 few CASSVVGGDTQYF TGTGCCAGCAGTGTCGTGGGGGGAGATACGCAGTATTTT
TRBJ2-6 TRBD2 TRBV7-2 19 - CASSRNLAGGYSGANVLTF TGTGCCAGCAGCCGGAACCTAGCGGGGGGATACTCTGGGGCCAACGTCCTGACTTTC
TRBJ1-1 - TRBV29-1 18 - CSVEGGNRIGRLNTEAFF TGCAGCGTTGAGGGGGGGAACAGAATCGGCCGCCTGAACACTGAAGCTTTCTTT
TRBJ2-1 TRBD2 TRBV28 13 - CAMGGLAGGEQFF TGTGCTATGGGGGGACTAGCGGGAGGGGAGCAGTTCTTC
TRBJ1-1 - TRBV27 14 once CASRRQVPNTEAFF TGTGCCAGCAGAAGACAGGTTCCGAACACTGAAGCTTTCTTT
TRBJ1-2 TRBD1 TRBV27 17 - CASSSRTRLTGGYGYTF TGTGCCAGCAGTTCCCGAACCCGGTTGACAGGGGGGTATGGCTACACCTTC
TRBJ2-7 - TRBV9 14 - CASSAGEGGNEQYF TGTGCCAGCAGCGCGGGGGAAGGGGGCAACGAGCAGTACTTC
TRBJ2-6 - TRBV10-2 16 - CASSGWGLNGANVLTF TGCGCCAGCAGTGGTTGGGGGCTCAATGGGGCCAACGTCCTGACTTTC
TRBJ1-2 TRBD1 TRBV7-9 14 - CASSLTGKFDGYTF TGTGCCAGCAGCTTGACAGGGAAGTTCGATGGCTACACCTTC
TRBJ1-2 TRBD1 TRBV28 15 - CASSDDRGHSYGYTF TGTGCCAGCAGTGACGACAGGGGGCACAGCTATGGCTACACCTTC
TRBJ2-5 TRBD2 TRBV4-3 16 - CASSQDLGGGQETQYF TGCGCCAGCAGCCAAGATTTGGGGGGGGGCCAAGAGACCCAGTACTTC
TRBJ2-2 - TRBV6-2/TRBV6-3 18 - CASSYPTSLFISAGELFF TGTGCCAGCAGTTACCCTACTAGCCTGTTTATCTCGGCCGGGGAGCTGTTTTTT
TRBJ2-1 TRBD2 TRBV28 15 - CASSLSGISYNEQFF TGTGCCAGCAGCCTTAGCGGGATCTCCTACAATGAGCAGTTCTTC
TRBJ1-1 - TRBV18 14 - CASSPRAGWTEAFF TGTGCCAGCTCACCACGGGCGGGTTGGACTGAAGCTTTCTTT
TRBJ1-6 - TRBV7-2 16 - CASSLDFQGNNSPLHF TGTGCCAGCAGCTTAGACTTTCAGGGGAATAATTCACCCCTCCACTTT
TRBJ2-1 - TRBV18 17 - CASSPPNELISYNEQFF TGTGCCAGCTCACCACCGAACGAGCTGATCTCCTACAATGAGCAGTTCTTC
TRBJ2-1 - TRBV6-5 14 - CASSYERGRNEQFF TGTGCCAGCAGTTACGAGAGAGGGCGGAATGAGCAGTTCTTC
TRBJ1-3 - TRBV30 12 - CALRGYGNTIYF TGTGCTTTGAGGGGGTATGGAAACACCATATATTTT
TRBJ2-7 - TRBV9 14 - CASSVFGASYEQYF TGTGCCAGCAGCGTATTTGGGGCTTCCTACGAGCAGTACTTC
TRBJ2-7 TRBD2 TRBV7-2 16 once CASSALISGGSHEQYF TGTGCCAGCAGCGCCCTCATAAGCGGGGGGAGCCACGAGCAGTACTTC
TRBJ1-4 TRBD1 TRBV4-1 18 once CASSLIRDSQTYNEKLFF TGCGCCAGCAGCCTGATCCGGGACAGCCAAACTTATAATGAAAAACTGTTTTTT
TRBJ1-1 - TRBV5-1 16 - CASSPVDTSMNTEAFF TGCGCCAGCAGCCCCGTTGATACATCGATGAACACTGAAGCTTTCTTT